The rows below give T cell receptor beta chains drawn from one sample of a study of blood T cell repertoires in COVID-19. Repertoires were generated with immunoSEQ multiplex PCR, while TCRdb's copy carries only in-frame clones and drops some. The sample carries some 180,000 clones, roughly 79% recorded once. The sequencing sample was made of peripheral blood. The receptor source for this set is a woman at least 80 years old with COVID-19, enrolled during active disease. Both conserved end residues are part of each CDR3. A D gene is named only where the DNA matches it firmly. Clone size appears in some rows only: once, few, many, or a class for an expanded clone.

TRBV28	once	-	TRBJ2-7	TGTGCCAGCGTCCGCAGCGGCCCTACAAAAGAGCAGTACTTC	CASVRSGPTKEQYF
TRBV30	-	-	TRBJ1-1	TGTGCCCAGGACAGCGCCAACACTGAAGCTTTCTTT	CAQDSANTEAFF
TRBV21-1	-	-	TRBJ1-2	TGTTCCCAGGGGGTTGGCTATGGCTACACCTTC	CSQGVGYGYTF
TRBV11-3	-	TRBD1	TRBJ1-2	TGTGCCAGCAGCTTAGGGGGGACAGGTACGAGCATCTATGGCTACACCTTC	CASSLGGTGTSIYGYTF
TRBV4-3	once	-	TRBJ2-3	TGCGCCAGCAGCATAGCTATACTAGCCACAGATACGCAGTATTTT	CASSIAILATDTQYF
TRBV6-6	-	-	TRBJ1-1	TGTGCCAGCAAAACAGGGATACCCGAAACTTTCTTT	CASKTGIPETFF
TRBV18	-	-	TRBJ2-2	TGTGCCAGCTCACCCCCCTCCAGGGGGGAGCTGTTTTTT	CASSPPSRGELFF
TRBV28	-	-	TRBJ1-6	TGTGCCAGCAGTTCGTATAATTCACCCCTCCACTTT	CASSSYNSPLHF
TRBV19	once	TRBD2	TRBJ2-1	TGTGCCAGTAGTAGGGGCCTAGCGGGGGGATCCTACAATGAGCAGTTCTTC	CASSRGLAGGSYNEQFF
TRBV19	-	-	TRBJ2-3	TGTGCCAGTAGTATGGGCGGGCGGAGCACAGATACGCAGTATTTT	CASSMGGRSTDTQYF
TRBV27	-	-	TRBJ1-2	TGTGCCAGCAGGGCCGAGGACTATGGCTACACCTTC	CASRAEDYGYTF
TRBV3-1/TRBV3-2	-	TRBD2	TRBJ2-3	TGTGCCAGCAGACTAGCGGGAGGGAGCACAGATACGCAGTATTTT	CASRLAGGSTDTQYF
TRBV7-2	-	TRBD2	TRBJ2-3	TGTGCCAGCAGCTTAGCTAGGGCTAGCGGAACAGATACGCAGTATTTT	CASSLARASGTDTQYF
TRBV11-3	-	TRBD1	TRBJ1-1	TGTGCCAGCAGGCCAGGGGGCAGTTCGGGCACTGAAGCTTTCTTT	CASRPGGSSGTEAFF
TRBV19	few	TRBD1	TRBJ2-1	TGTGCCAGTAGTTTAAGTCCCGGGACAGGGAGTGATGAGCAGTTCTTC	CASSLSPGTGSDEQFF
TRBV7-2	-	TRBD1	TRBJ1-4	TGTGCCAGCAGCCCAGAGACAGGGATTGCGACGACTAATGAAAAACTGTTTTTT	CASSPETGIATTNEKLFF
TRBV7-2	-	TRBD2	TRBJ2-3	TGTGCCAGCAGCTTAGGTTTCGCGGGGGGGTTGTCGAGCACAGATACGCAGTATTTT	CASSLGFAGGLSSTDTQYF
TRBV5-4	-	TRBD1	TRBJ1-2	TGTGCCAGCAGCCAGGGACAGGGTAACGGCTACACCTTC	CASSQGQGNGYTF
TRBV7-9	-	TRBD1	TRBJ1-2	TGTGCCAGCGACCTGGGGACAGGAGCTTACTATGGCTACACCTTC	CASDLGTGAYYGYTF
TRBV6-1	once	-	TRBJ1-4	TGTGCCAGCAGTGAAGGTTCAGGGGATCATGAAAAACTGTTTTTT	CASSEGSGDHEKLFF
TRBV6-1	-	-	TRBJ1-1	TGTGCCAGCAGTGAAATCGCAGGTTCGGGGACTGAAGCTTTCTTT	CASSEIAGSGTEAFF
TRBV18	-	TRBD1	TRBJ1-5	TGTGCCAGCTCACCGGGACAGATTCAGCCCCAGCATTTT	CASSPGQIQPQHF
TRBV9	-	TRBD2	TRBJ2-3	TGTGCCAGCAGCCAGCGGGGGGGGTGGATCGCAGATACGCAGTATTTT	CASSQRGGWIADTQYF
TRBV30	-	-	TRBJ1-1	TGTGCCTGGAGTGGGCGCCGGGGGAGAGCTTTCTTT	CAWSGRRGRAFF
TRBV6-1	-	-	TRBJ2-1	TGTGCCAGCAGTGGAGCCCTCAATGAGCAGTTCTTC	CASSGALNEQFF
TRBV5-8	few	TRBD1	TRBJ1-5	TGTGCCAGCAGCCGTAGACAGGGGGCTCAGCCCCAGCATTTT	CASSRRQGAQPQHF
TRBV6-5	many	TRBD1	TRBJ1-5	TGTGCCAGCAGTTACGGAGGACAGGGTCGAATGCAGCCCCAGCATTTT	CASSYGGQGRMQPQHF
TRBV3-1/TRBV3-2	-	-	TRBJ2-1	TGTGCCAGCAGTCGGAGGGTTGCCAGCAATGAGCAGTTCTTC	CASSRRVASNEQFF
TRBV15	once	-	TRBJ1-3	TGTGCCACCAGCAGAGCCAGGGGATCTGGAAACACCATATATTTT	CATSRARGSGNTIYF
TRBV5-1	-	-	TRBJ2-6	TGCGCCAGCAGCGTAGACAGCTCTGGGGCCAACGTCCTGACTTTC	CASSVDSSGANVLTF
TRBV14	-	-	TRBJ1-1	TGTGCCAGCAGCCACAGGGAAATGATCATGAACACTGAAGCTTTCTTT	CASSHREMIMNTEAFF
TRBV3-1/TRBV3-2	few	-	TRBJ1-4	TGTGCCAGCATGGCAGTTAATGAAAAACTGTTTTTT	CASMAVNEKLFF
TRBV12-3/TRBV12-4	-	-	TRBJ2-3	TGTGCCAGCAGCCTCCACAGGGCAGATACGCAGTATTTT	CASSLHRADTQYF
TRBV28	few	-	TRBJ1-2	TGTGCCAGCAGTTTAGACGCCACAGGGATCAGCTATGGCTACACCTTC	CASSLDATGISYGYTF
TRBV5-1	-	TRBD1	TRBJ2-5	TGCGCCAGCAGCTTGTTAGGGACAGTCCAAGAGACCCAGTACTTC	CASSLLGTVQETQYF
TRBV3-1/TRBV3-2	-	-	TRBJ1-1	TGTGCCAGCAGCCAGGGGGGGCTTACTGAAGCTTTCTTT	CASSQGGLTEAFF
TRBV29-1	-	-	TRBJ2-7	TGCAGCGTTGAGGACACCTACGAGCAGTACTTC	CSVEDTYEQYF
TRBV7-2	-	-	TRBJ2-1	TGTGCCAGCAGCTTAGATGCGGGACCCTACAATGAGCAGTTCTTC	CASSLDAGPYNEQFF
TRBV5-4	-	-	TRBJ1-2	TGTGCCAGCAGCTTGGAGACGGGGACTAACTACTATGGCTACACCTTC	CASSLETGTNYYGYTF
TRBV6-6	-	-	TRBJ1-2	TGTGCCAGCAGTTACTCGACCCAGGGAACTTTCCCTGGCTACACCTTC	CASSYSTQGTFPGYTF
TRBV5-1	-	-	TRBJ2-5	TGCGCCAGCAGCTTGGGGGTTAGCGAGGGCGAGACCCAGTACTTC	CASSLGVSEGETQYF
TRBV5-1	-	TRBD1	TRBJ1-3	TGCGCCAGCAGCTTTTCCACAGGGGGAGTTGGCACCATATATTTT	CASSFSTGGVGTIYF
TRBV6-5	-	-	TRBJ1-4	TGTGCCAGCAGCTCGCCCGGGGTAGCTAATGAAAAACTGTTTTTT	CASSSPGVANEKLFF
TRBV18	few	-	TRBJ1-1	TGTGCCAGCTCACCCGAAGGGGAAACTGAAGCTTTCTTT	CASSPEGETEAFF
TRBV11-2	-	TRBD2	TRBJ2-5	TGTGCCAGCAGCTTAGAGTGGCTAGCGGGAGGGGAGACCCAGTACTTC	CASSLEWLAGGETQYF
TRBV4-3	-	-	TRBJ1-2	TGCGCCAGCAGCCAAGATAGGTTAGGACAAATCTTCTCAGATTACTATGGCTACACCTTC	CASSQDRLGQIFSDYYGYTF
TRBV19	once	TRBD2	TRBJ2-1	TGTGCCAGTAGGTCCCGGACTAGCGGGGGCTACAATGAGCAGTTCTTC	CASRSRTSGGYNEQFF
TRBV5-1	once	TRBD2	TRBJ2-7	TGCGCCAGCAGCTTGGCCCCTAGCGGGAGATCAATCTACGAGCAGTACTTC	CASSLAPSGRSIYEQYF
TRBV19	-	-	TRBJ1-2	TGTGCCAGTAGTATAGAATCACAGAACTACACCTTC	CASSIESQNYTF
TRBV9	-	TRBD1	TRBJ1-2	TGTGCCAGCAGCCTCAGGGGGCCGAGGAGTGGCTACACCTTC	CASSLRGPRSGYTF
TRBV19	once	TRBD2	TRBJ2-1	TGTGCCAGTAGTACCAAGAGCGGGAGATCCTACAATGAGCAGTTCTTC	CASSTKSGRSYNEQFF
TRBV29-1	-	TRBD2	TRBJ2-3	TGCAGCGTTGACCCGGGGGGGGGCACAGATACGCAGTATTTT	CSVDPGGGTDTQYF
TRBV5-5	-	-	TRBJ2-2	TGTGCCAGCAGCAGGAGGGAGAAAGGGGATCTCGCCGGGGAGCTGTTTTTT	CASSRREKGDLAGELFF